The entry below gives a single TCR beta chain sequence along with its context. Its antigen is unknown. Germline V gives CDR1 LNHNV, CDR2 YYDKDF (reference sequence). The CDR3 is made up of 12 amino acids. V shed 0 bases and J shed 5 bases, with 4 bases lying between them. Assay used: immunoSEQ multiplex PCR; TCRdb lists only in-frame clones, some missing. The sample contains about 20,000 clones, 65% to 85% of which appear only once. These data originate in a study of vaccination effects on CD4 cells after COVID-19. ViraFEST used viral peptide pools to expand antigen-specific CD4+ T cells before sequencing. Scientists isolated CD4+ T cells after an approximately ten-day culture period ended. The vaccine recipients had no prior SARS-CoV-2 infection, with negative nucleocapsid antibodies. Overall study findings and caveats: Healthy vaccinees showed cross-reactivity with common cold coronaviruses in only 1 of 255 vaccine-induced clones.

The V gene is TRBV15, the J gene TRBJ2-5, with D unclear. The source material was CD4+ T cells from PBMCs cultured with HCoV-NL63 spike peptides, sampled before COVID-19 vaccination. The sequence was collected from a human donor who received a COVID-19 vaccine. The CDR3 DNA is TGTGCCACCAGCAGAGATGCGGAGACCCAGTACTTC. This sequence encodes CATSRDAETQYF.